This T cell receptor beta chain was sequenced during a study of spatial heterogeneity in lung cancer. Study in general: An average of more than ten raw reads was observed per unique TCR and UMI combination. Study-wide results and limits: How many expanded intratumoral alpha and beta TCRs were present tracked the tumor mutation count, which was a count of nonsynonymous mutations.

Stated time point: sample taken at primary tumor resection. The donors were approximately 65 patients with non-small cell lung cancer that was early-stage and untreated. Sequencing of whole RNA from tumor, nontumor lung or frozen PBMC involved no sorting. V was pared by 5 bases and J by 4 bases, with 16 bases between. The CDR3 covers 15 residues. The germline V gene encodes CDR1 SNHLY and CDR2 FYNNEI. MiXCR was run by TCRdb on the 5' RACE reads, yielding one entry per CDR3 protein. The table records 2,500 to 3,500 distinct CDR3 sequences, around 4.5% of them present only once. By share, this clonotype ranks as medium-sized. Its antigen is not known.

The material was lung tumor tissue, obtained at surgery. The chain has TRBV2 and TRBJ2-3; the D gene is possibly TRBD2 (5 bases). The TCR sequence derives from a female donor with early-stage non-small cell lung cancer. The CDR3 nucleotides read TGTGCCAGCAGTAGAGCGGCAGGTGGAGCAGATACGCAGTATTTT. It translates to CASSRAAGGADTQYF. Full variable domain (remainder filled in from reference TRBV2 and TRBJ2-3): EPEVTQTPSHQVTQMGQEVILRCVPISNHLYFYWYRQILGQKVEFLVSFYNNEISEKSEIFDDQFSVERPDGSNFTLKIRSTKLEDSAMYFCASSRAAGGADTQYFGPGTRLTVL.